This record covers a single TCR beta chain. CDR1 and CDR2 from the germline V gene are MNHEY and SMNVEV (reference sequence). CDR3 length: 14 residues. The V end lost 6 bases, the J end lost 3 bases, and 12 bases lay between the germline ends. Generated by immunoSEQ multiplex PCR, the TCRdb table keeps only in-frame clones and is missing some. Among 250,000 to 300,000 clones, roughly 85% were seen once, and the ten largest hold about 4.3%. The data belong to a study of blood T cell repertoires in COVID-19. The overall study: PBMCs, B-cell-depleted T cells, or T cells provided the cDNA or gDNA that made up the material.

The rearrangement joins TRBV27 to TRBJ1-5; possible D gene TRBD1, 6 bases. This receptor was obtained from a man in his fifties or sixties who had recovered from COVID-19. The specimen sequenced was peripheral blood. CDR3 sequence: CASRPTGFNQPQHF. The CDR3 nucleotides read TGTGCCAGCAGGCCTACAGGGTTCAATCAGCCCCAGCATTTT.